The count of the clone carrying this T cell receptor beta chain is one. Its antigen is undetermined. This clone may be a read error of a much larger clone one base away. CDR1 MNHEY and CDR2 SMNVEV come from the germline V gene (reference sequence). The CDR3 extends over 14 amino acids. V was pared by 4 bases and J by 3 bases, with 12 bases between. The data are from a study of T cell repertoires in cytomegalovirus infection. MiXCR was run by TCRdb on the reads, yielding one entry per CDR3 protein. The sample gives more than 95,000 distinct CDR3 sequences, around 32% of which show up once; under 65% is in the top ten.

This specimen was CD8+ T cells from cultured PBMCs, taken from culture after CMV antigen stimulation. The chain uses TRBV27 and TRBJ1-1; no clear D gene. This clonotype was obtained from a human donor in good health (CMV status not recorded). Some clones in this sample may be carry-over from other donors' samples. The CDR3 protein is CASSSLGRYTEAFF. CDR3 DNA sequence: TGTGCCAGCAGTTCCCTAGGCCGGTACACTGAAGCTTTCTTT.